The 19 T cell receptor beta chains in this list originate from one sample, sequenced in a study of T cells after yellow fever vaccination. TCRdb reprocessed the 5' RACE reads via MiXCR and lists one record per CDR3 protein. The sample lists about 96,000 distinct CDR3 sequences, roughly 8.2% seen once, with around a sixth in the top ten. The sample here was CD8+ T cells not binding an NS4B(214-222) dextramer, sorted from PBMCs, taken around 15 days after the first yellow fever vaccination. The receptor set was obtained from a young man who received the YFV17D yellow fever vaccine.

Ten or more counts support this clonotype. The CDR3 is CASSFKQGMISDTQYF. The CDR3 coding sequence is TGCGCCAGCAGCTTCAAACAGGGCATGATTTCAGATACGCAGTATTTT. This chain joins TRBV5-1 and TRBJ2-3; TRBD1 is a possible D gene (6 bases). V lost 2 bases and J 4 bases, leaving 17 bases between the germline ends. CDR3 length equals 16 residues. Germline CDR1 is SGHRS and CDR2 is YFSETQ.

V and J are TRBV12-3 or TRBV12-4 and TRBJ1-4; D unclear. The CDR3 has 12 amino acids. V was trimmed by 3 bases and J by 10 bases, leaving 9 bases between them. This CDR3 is CASSLGGRKLFF. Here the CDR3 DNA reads TGTGCCAGCAGTTTGGGCGGTAGAAAACTGTTTTTT.

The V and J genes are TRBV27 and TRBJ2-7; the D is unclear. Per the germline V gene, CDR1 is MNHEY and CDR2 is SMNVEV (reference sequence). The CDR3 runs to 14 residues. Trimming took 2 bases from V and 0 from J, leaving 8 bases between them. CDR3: CASSLKQSSYEQYV. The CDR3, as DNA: TGTGCCAGCAGTTTAAAGCAGTCCTCCTACGAGCAGTACGTC.

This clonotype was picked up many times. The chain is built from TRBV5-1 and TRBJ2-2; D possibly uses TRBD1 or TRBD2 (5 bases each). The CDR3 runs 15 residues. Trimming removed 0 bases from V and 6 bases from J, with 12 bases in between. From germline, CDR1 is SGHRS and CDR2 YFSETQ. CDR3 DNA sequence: TGCGCCAGCAGCTTGGGAACCAGGGAGCCCGGGGAGCTGTTTTTT. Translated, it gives CASSLGTREPGELFF.

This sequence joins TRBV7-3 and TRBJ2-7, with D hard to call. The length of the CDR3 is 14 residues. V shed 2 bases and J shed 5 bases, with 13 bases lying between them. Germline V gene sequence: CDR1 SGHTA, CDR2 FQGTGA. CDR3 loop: CASSLDTVTDEQYF. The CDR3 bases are TGTGCCAGCAGCTTAGATACCGTAACAGACGAGCAGTACTTC.

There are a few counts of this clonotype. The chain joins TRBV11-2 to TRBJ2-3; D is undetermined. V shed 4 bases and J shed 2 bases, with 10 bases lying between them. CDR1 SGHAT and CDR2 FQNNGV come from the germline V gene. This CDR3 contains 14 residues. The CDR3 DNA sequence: TGTGCCAGCAGCTCATGGGGAAACACAGATACGCAGTATTTT. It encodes CASSSWGNTDTQYF.

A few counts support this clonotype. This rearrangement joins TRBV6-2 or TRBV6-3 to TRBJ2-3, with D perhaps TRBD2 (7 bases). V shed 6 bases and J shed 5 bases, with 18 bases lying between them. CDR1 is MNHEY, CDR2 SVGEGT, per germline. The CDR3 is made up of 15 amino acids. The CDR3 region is CASSSRGGVVDTQYF. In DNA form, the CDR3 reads TGTGCCAGCAGCTCACGAGGGGGGGTTGTAGATACGCAGTATTTT.

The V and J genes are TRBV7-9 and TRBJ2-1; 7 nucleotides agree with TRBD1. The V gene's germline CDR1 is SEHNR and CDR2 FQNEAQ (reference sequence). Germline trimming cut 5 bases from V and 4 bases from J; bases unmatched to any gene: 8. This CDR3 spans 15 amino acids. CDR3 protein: CASSQTGLSYNEQFF. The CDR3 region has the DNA TGTGCCAGCAGCCAGACAGGGCTAAGTTACAATGAGCAGTTCTTC.

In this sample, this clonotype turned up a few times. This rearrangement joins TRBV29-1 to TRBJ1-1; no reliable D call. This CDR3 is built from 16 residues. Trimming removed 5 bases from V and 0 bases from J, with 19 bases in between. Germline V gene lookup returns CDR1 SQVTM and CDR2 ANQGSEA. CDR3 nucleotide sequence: TGCAGCGTTTCCCGAAACGGGTATCAGGTGAACACTGAAGCTTTCTTT. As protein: CSVSRNGYQVNTEAFF.

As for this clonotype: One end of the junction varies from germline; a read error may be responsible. The CDR3 coding sequence is TGTCCCAGTAGTATGTGGACAGGTGAAGCTTTCTTT. It codes for CPSSMWTGEAFF. The gene calls are TRBV19 and TRBJ1-1; 7 bases map to TRBD1. Germline CDR1 LNHDA, CDR2 SQIVND (reference sequence). The CDR3 spans 12 residues.

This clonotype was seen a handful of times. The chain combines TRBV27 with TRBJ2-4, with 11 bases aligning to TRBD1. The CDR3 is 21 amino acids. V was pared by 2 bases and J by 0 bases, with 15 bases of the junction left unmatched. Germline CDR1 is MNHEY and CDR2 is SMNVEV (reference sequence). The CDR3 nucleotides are TGTGCCAGCAGTTTACGGCATTCGGACAGGGGGCTGGCCCTAGCCAAAAACATTCAGTACTTC. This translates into CASSLRHSDRGLALAKNIQYF.

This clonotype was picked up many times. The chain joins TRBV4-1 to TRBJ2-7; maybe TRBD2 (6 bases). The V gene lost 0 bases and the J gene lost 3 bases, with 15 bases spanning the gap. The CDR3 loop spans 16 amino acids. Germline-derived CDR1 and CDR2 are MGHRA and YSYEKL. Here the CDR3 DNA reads TGCGCCAGCAGCCAAGATGGTACTTCGGACTACTACGAGCAGTACTTC. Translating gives CASSQDGTSDYYEQYF.

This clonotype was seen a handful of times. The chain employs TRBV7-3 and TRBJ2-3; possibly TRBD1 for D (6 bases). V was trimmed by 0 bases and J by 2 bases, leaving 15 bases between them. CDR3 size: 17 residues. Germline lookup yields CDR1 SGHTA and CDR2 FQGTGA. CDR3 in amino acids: CASSLTPSRGLTDTQYF. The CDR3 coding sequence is TGTGCCAGCAGCTTAACTCCTAGCAGGGGCCTCACAGATACGCAGTATTTT.

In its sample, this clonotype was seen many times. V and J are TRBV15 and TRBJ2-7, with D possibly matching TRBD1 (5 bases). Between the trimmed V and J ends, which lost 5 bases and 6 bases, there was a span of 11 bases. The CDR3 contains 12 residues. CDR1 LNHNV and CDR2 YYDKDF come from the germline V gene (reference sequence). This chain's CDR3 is CATSATGSEQYF. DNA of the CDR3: TGTGCCACCAGCGCTACAGGTTCCGAGCAGTACTTC. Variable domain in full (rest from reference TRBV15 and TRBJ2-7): DAMVIQNPRYQVTQFGKPVTLSCSQTLNHNVMYWYQQKSSQAPKLLFHYYDKDFNNEADTPDNFQSRRPNTSFCFLDIRSPGLGDTAMYLCATSATGSEQYFGPGTRLTVT.

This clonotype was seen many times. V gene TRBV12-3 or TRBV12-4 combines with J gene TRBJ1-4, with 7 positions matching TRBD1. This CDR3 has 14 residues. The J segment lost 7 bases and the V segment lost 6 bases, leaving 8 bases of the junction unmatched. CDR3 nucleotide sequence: TGTGCCAGCAGCCAAGAGGGACAGCCTGAAAAACTGTTTTTT. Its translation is CASSQEGQPEKLFF.

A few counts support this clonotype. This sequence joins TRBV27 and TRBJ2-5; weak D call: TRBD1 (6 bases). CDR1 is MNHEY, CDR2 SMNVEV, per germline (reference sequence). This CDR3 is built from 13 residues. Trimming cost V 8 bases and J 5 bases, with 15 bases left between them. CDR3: CASGGRGWETQYF. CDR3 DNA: TGTGCCAGCGGGGGCAGGGGCTGGGAGACCCAGTACTTC.

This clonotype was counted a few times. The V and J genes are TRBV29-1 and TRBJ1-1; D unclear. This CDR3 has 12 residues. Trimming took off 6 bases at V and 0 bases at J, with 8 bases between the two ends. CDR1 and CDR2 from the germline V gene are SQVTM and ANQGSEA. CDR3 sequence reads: CSVAVMNTEAFF. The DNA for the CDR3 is TGCAGCGTCGCAGTTATGAACACTGAAGCTTTCTTT.

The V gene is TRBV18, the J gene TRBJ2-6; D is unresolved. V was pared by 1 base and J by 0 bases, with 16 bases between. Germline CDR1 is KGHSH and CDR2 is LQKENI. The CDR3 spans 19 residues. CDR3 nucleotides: TGTGCCAGCTCACCACTTGAGGAGTTCTCTATCTCTGGGGCCAACGTCCTGACTTTC. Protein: CASSPLEEFSISGANVLTF.

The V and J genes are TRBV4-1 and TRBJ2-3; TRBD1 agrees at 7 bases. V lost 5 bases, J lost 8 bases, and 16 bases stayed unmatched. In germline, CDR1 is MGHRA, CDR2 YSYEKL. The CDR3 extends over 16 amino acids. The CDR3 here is CASSLRQGGFSGTQYF. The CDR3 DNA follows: TGCGCCAGCAGCTTACGACAAGGGGGCTTCTCGGGTACGCAGTATTTT.